This T cell receptor (beta chain) stems from a study of cytomegalovirus exposure and HLA in healthy donors. Findings and limits, study-wide: Researchers counted 164 TCR beta chains as cytomegalovirus-associated. In a later analysis, productive TCRs from donors in an Asian-associated ancestry cluster reportedly carried fewer N-insertions than the cohort mean. As immune exposure information, only CMV serostatus was available. In vitro, three CMV-associated chains proved specific for CMV antigens.

With respect to this clone: Its antigen is undetermined.

Looked up from germline, CDR1 is LNHNV and CDR2 is YYDKDF (reference sequence). The CDR3 loop spans 15 amino acids. Trimming took off 1 base at V and 8 bases at J, with 15 bases between the two ends. Primers for the PCR totalled 60 Vbeta and 13 Jbeta. Method: immunoSEQ multiplex PCR; TCRdb's copy keeps in-frame clones and lacks some. Among approximately 260,000 clones listed, nearly 95% were seen once. The receptor was isolated from a girl aged 2 to 10 in good health and CMV-seronegative. The chain recombines TRBV15 with TRBJ2-1; weak D call: TRBD2 (6 bases). The sequencing sample was made of PBMCs. DNA for the CDR3: TGTGCCACCAGCAGAGGTAGGACTAACCGCGATGAGCAGTTCTTC. It is translated as CATSRGRTNRDEQFF.